Sequencing of this T cell receptor beta chain was carried out in a study of identical twins. CDR1 and CDR2 from the germline V gene are MNHEY and SVGEGT. Trimming pared 7 bases from V and 3 bases from J, leaving 16 bases between. CDR3 length: 14 amino acids. TCRdb fed the 5' RACE reads into MiXCR, producing one record per CDR3 protein. The sample yields 690,000 or so distinct CDR3 sequences, 5.5% to 6.5% seen once. Whole-study findings and limits: Twin pairs had excess sharing that was weaker in beta out-of-frame sequences. Fewer insertions characterized abundant cord blood beta clonotypes, whereas memory repertoires showed none. Alpha sequences that were out-of-frame and twin-shared showed an excess of low generation probability.

In its sample, this clonotype was seen a few times. Antigen unknown. The J gene is TRBJ2-7, the V gene TRBV6-2 or TRBV6-3; D is perhaps TRBD2 (6 bases). This TCR was recovered from a man aged 18-30 years in good health. The specimen was naive T cells sorted from blood. CDR3 amino acids: CASTFSGSYYEQYF. Written as DNA, the CDR3 is TGTGCCAGCACCTTTAGCGGCAGCTACTACGAGCAGTACTTC.